The clone carrying this T cell receptor (beta chain) was recorded a few times. As yet, its antigen is unknown. The ends lost 3 bases at V and 8 bases at J; junction bases unmatched: 6. This CDR3 is 14 amino acids long. Through a sample-barcoded 5' primer and a J-beta primer mix, a second PCR was run for roughly 6 to 11 cycles. Each cDNA was tagged by a template-switch adaptor containing 12 random nucleotides. Sequencing of every sample gave 2.5 million or more CDR3-containing paired-end reads. TCRdb redid the calling of the 5' RACE reads with MiXCR, one entry per CDR3 protein. The sample has fewer than 2,000,000 distinct CDR3 sequences; roughly 32% are singletons. These data originate in a study of blood T cells in healthy people across ages. On the study more broadly: Template switching picked up about one barcoded beta molecule for each two T cells.

Study results and limitations: A greater number of naive CD4+ cells and higher diversity distinguished long-lived donors from aged donors.

The material sequenced was blood. The rearrangement links TRBV12-3 or TRBV12-4 to TRBJ2-2; 7 bases are a match to TRBD1. The clonotype was recovered from a woman aged 30 to 39 in good health. For the CDR3, the DNA is TGTGCCAGCAGTTTGACCAGGGGGAGAGGGGAGCTGTTTTTT. As protein: CASSLTRGRGELFF.